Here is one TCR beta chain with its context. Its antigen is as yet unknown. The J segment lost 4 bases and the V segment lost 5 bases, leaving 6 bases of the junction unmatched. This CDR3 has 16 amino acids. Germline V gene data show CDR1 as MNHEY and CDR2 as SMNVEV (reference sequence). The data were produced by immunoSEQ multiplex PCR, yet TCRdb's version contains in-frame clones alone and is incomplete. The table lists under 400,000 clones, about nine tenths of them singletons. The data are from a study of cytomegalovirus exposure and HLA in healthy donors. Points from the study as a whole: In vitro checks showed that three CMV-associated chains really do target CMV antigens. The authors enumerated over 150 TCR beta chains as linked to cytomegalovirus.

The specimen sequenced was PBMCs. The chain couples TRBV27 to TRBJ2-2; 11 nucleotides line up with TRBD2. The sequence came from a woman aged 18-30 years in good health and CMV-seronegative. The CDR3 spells CASSQPGLAVTGELFF. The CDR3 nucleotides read TGTGCCAGCAGTCAACCGGGACTAGCGGTCACCGGGGAGCTGTTTTTT.